What follows are 23 T cell receptor beta chains derived from one specimen sequenced in a study of Ad26.COV2.S vaccination and SARS-CoV-2 variants. Treatment specified: some 20 received Ad26.COV2.S at low or high dose, single or two shots; about 5 received placebo; per-sample allocation not given. The investigators took samples on day 63 after the first vaccine or placebo injection. The assay was immunoSEQ multiplex PCR, and TCRdb's table has in-frame clones only and misses some. Of about 500,000 clones in the sample, 80% to 90% were seen once. This material consisted of peripheral blood, taken in a trial of Ad26.COV2.S vaccine versus placebo. The receptors were gathered from a person between 18 and 65 years old who received the Ad26.COV2.S COVID-19 vaccine or a placebo.

J is TRBJ2-2 and V is TRBV5-4, with 14 nucleotides matching TRBD2. CDR1 is SGHNT, CDR2 YYREEE, per germline (reference sequence). Trimming cost V 4 bases and J 13 bases; bases outside gene matches: 6. This CDR3 is 14 amino acids long. CDR3 coding DNA: TGTGCCAGCAGCGCCGGGACTAGCGGGAGACTGCTGTTTTTT. Protein sequence: CASSAGTSGRLLFF.

CDR3 DNA: TGTGCCAGCAGCTTAGGAGCAGGGGGCGAGTATTCACCCCTCCACTTT. Translating it yields CASSLGAGGEYSPLHF. This rearrangement joins TRBV7-9 to TRBJ1-6; 8 nucleotides match TRBD1. V lost 1 base and J lost 8; bases outside the gene matches: 7. The CDR3 is 16 amino acids. The germline V gene encodes CDR1 SEHNR and CDR2 FQNEAQ (reference sequence).

This sequence joins TRBV3-1 (or the pseudogene TRBV3-2) and TRBJ1-6; the D gene is possibly TRBD1 (5 bases). This CDR3 is 15 amino acids long. Germline CDR1 and CDR2: LGHDT and YNNKEL (reference sequence). V lost 4 bases and J 7 bases, leaving 14 bases between the germline ends. The DNA for the CDR3 is TGTGCCAGCAGCCTCTGGGCAGGGAAAAATTCACCCCTCCACTTT. Translating it yields CASSLWAGKNSPLHF.

This chain joins TRBV28 and TRBJ2-5; D is unclear. This CDR3 has 13 amino acids. Trimming pared 2 bases from V and 1 base from J, leaving 5 bases between. Germline CDR1 and CDR2: MDHEN and SYDVKM. CDR3 loop: CASSLAVQETQYF. The CDR3 bases are TGTGCCAGCAGTTTAGCGGTCCAAGAGACCCAGTACTTC.

J is TRBJ2-2 and V is TRBV4-1; D not certain. CDR1 and CDR2 from the germline V gene are MGHRA and YSYEKL. The V end was cut by 5 bases, the J end by 4 bases, with 11 bases between. The CDR3 consists of 14 residues. The CDR3 DNA sequence: TGCGCCAGCAGCTTACACCGGACCACCGGGGAGCTGTTTTTT. Protein product: CASSLHRTTGELFF.

For this clone: Additional DNA sequences in this sample encode the identical CDR3. V and J are TRBV12-3 or TRBV12-4 and TRBJ2-3; unclear D gene. There are 11 residues in the CDR3. The germline V and J ends were trimmed by 3 bases and 5 bases, with 3 bases remaining between them. The CDR3, as DNA: TGTGCCAGCAGTTTGGGAGATACGCAGTATTTT. Protein product: CASSLGDTQYF.

The table lists this clone with a count of one. This chain links TRBV5-1 with TRBJ1-5, with 9 bases fitting TRBD1. The CDR3 contains 15 residues. With 1 base clipped from V and 5 bases from J, the junction kept 4 bases outside the gene matches. In germline, CDR1 is SGHRS, CDR2 YFSETQ. This CDR3 is CASSLTGGGDQPQHF. CDR3 in DNA: TGCGCCAGCAGCTTGACAGGGGGCGGGGATCAGCCCCAGCATTTT.

The chain links TRBV18 to TRBJ2-7; TRBD1 aligns across 11 bases. The CDR3 loop spans 14 amino acids. Germline V gives CDR1 KGHSH, CDR2 LQKENI. Trimming at V came to 4 bases and at J to 3 bases, leaving 2 bases not matched to a gene. CDR3 in DNA: TGTGCCAGCTCACGGACAGGGGGCATCTACGAGCAGTACTTC. This encodes CASSRTGGIYEQYF.

In this sample, this clone turned up a few times. The rearrangement links TRBV25-1 to TRBJ1-2; 10 bases align to TRBD1. Unmatched junction bases numbered 8, after V lost 5 bases and J lost 5 bases. The CDR3 has 15 amino acids. CDR1 is MGHDK, CDR2 SYGVNS, per germline. For the CDR3, the DNA is TGTGCCAGCAGTTCGACAGGGGGCTTAAAGTATGGCTACACCTTC. Protein: CASSSTGGLKYGYTF.

The rearrangement links TRBV30 to TRBJ2-2; possible D gene TRBD1, 5 bases. The CDR3 length is 14 residues. Per germline, CDR1 GTSNPN and CDR2 SVGIG (reference sequence). V was clipped by 4 bases and J by 2 bases, with 11 bases between them. The CDR3 here is CAWNGAANTGELFF. The CDR3 DNA is TGTGCCTGGAATGGGGCGGCTAACACCGGGGAGCTGTTTTTT.

The chain combines TRBV12-2 with TRBJ2-1. TRBV12-2 is an annotated pseudogene. The CDR3 consists of 12 residues. CDR3 bases: TGTGCAAGTCGCTTAGGTGACAATGAGCAGTTCTTC. It specifies CASRLGDNEQFF.

J is TRBJ2-3 and V is TRBV28; TRBD2 matches 9 bases. Germline CDR1 MDHEN, CDR2 SYDVKM. V was pared by 2 bases and J by 6 bases, with 12 bases of the junction left unmatched. The CDR3 totals 17 residues. The CDR3 bases are TGTGCCAGCAGTTTACCCCTTGGCGGGGGGGCAGGGGATACGCAGTATTTT. Its protein is CASSLPLGGGAGDTQYF.

This rearrangement joins TRBV7-8 to TRBJ2-1; 7 nucleotides align to TRBD2. The germline V gene has CDR1 SGHVS and CDR2 FQNEAQ. V was clipped by 2 bases and J by 2 bases; unmatched bases: 3. This CDR3 spans 15 amino acids. The DNA for the CDR3 is TGTGCCAGCAGCTTAATCGGGGGGACCTACAATGAGCAGTTCTTC. This encodes CASSLIGGTYNEQFF.

This clone has just one count. V gene TRBV7-2 combines with J gene TRBJ1-2; possibly TRBD1 for D (5 bases). The germline CDR1 and CDR2 sequences are SGHTA and FQGNSA. The CDR3 totals 17 residues. Trimming took 3 bases from V and 2 from J, leaving 19 bases between them. CDR3: CASSFKTDLPSNYGYTF. In nucleotides, the CDR3 is TGTGCCAGCAGCTTTAAGACAGACCTACCTTCAAACTATGGCTACACCTTC.

The CDR3 is CASSGQGAEAFF. The CDR3 DNA follows: TGTGCCAGCAGCGGGCAGGGGGCTGAAGCTTTCTTT. The V gene is TRBV2, the J gene TRBJ1-1, with 7 bases aligning to TRBD1. The CDR3 has 12 amino acids. Germline V gene data show CDR1 as SNHLY and CDR2 as FYNNEI. V lost 6 bases to trimming and J lost 6 bases; unmatched junction nucleotides: 4.

The V call is TRBV12-3 or TRBV12-4, the J call TRBJ2-3; no firm D call. V lost 5 bases and J lost 6, with 9 bases in between. CDR3 length: 12 amino acids. CDR3 in amino acids: CASSPFSDTQYF. The CDR3 bases are TGTGCCAGCAGTCCTTTCTCGGATACGCAGTATTTT.

The rearrangement joins TRBV14 to TRBJ2-1; D perhaps matches TRBD1 (6 bases). The V end was cut by 1 base, the J end by 0 bases, with 10 bases between. CDR1 is SGHDN, CDR2 FVKESK, per germline. The CDR3 runs 16 residues. The CDR3 nucleotides are TGTGCCAGCAGCCAAGGACAGGCCATCTCCTACAATGAGCAGTTCTTC. Its protein is CASSQGQAISYNEQFF.

The chain joins TRBV10-3 to TRBJ2-7; D might be TRBD1 (6 bases). V was shortened by 10 bases and J by 2 bases, with 18 bases between the two germline ends. This CDR3 spans 14 amino acids. Germline V gene sequence: CDR1 ENHRY, CDR2 SYGVKD. CDR3 sequence: CATQTGGVAYEQYF. CDR3 bases: TGTGCCACCCAGACAGGAGGTGTTGCCTACGAGCAGTACTTC.

The chain employs TRBV13 and TRBJ2-3; 9 positions agree with TRBD2. Germline-derived CDR1 and CDR2 are PRHDT and FYEKMQ (reference sequence). J lost 1 base, V lost 3 bases, and 5 bases had no gene match. This CDR3 spans 16 amino acids. The CDR3 protein is CASSLGLAGRTDTQYF. CDR3 in DNA: TGTGCCAGCAGCTTGGGGCTAGCGGGGCGCACAGATACGCAGTATTTT.

V usage is TRBV18 and J usage is TRBJ2-5, with TRBD1 as a possible D gene (6 bases). Between the trimmed V and J ends, which lost 6 bases and 9 bases, there was a span of 20 bases. Per germline, CDR1 KGHSH and CDR2 LQKENI. The CDR3 runs 14 residues. The CDR3 nucleotides are TGTGCCAGCTCTCAGAGACAGGACGGGCAGGCCCAGTACTTC. Protein product: CASSQRQDGQAQYF.

The rearrangement uses TRBV2 and TRBJ1-1; unclear D gene. This CDR3 contains 11 residues. The V gene lost 8 bases and the J gene lost 5 bases, with 9 bases spanning the gap. Germline assignment: CDR1 SNHLY and CDR2 FYNNEI. CDR3 amino acids: CASDTATEAFF. The DNA of the CDR3 is TGTGCCAGCGATACCGCTACTGAAGCTTTCTTT.

The V gene is TRBV19, the J gene TRBJ1-1; D remains ambiguous. Trimming left V 4 bases short and J 7 bases short, with 16 bases between. CDR3 length equals 14 residues. Germline CDR1 reads LNHDA; CDR2 reads SQIVND (reference sequence). As DNA, the CDR3 is TGTGCCAGTAGTAATAGAGGCAGACATCGTGAAGCTTTCTTT. Residues: CASSNRGRHREAFF.

The chain is built from TRBV28 and TRBJ2-1; D is unclear. The germline V gene encodes CDR1 MDHEN and CDR2 SYDVKM. The ends were cut back, 4 bases at V and 0 bases at J, with 7 bases in the middle. This CDR3 contains 14 residues. Here the CDR3 DNA reads TGTGCCAGCAGTTGGCGGAACTCCTACAATGAGCAGTTCTTC. Its protein product is CASSWRNSYNEQFF. Together with reference TRBV28 and TRBJ2-1, the CDR3 gives the full variable domain: DVKVTQSSRYLVKRTGEKVFLECVQDMDHENMFWYRQDPGLGLRLIYFSYDVKMKEKGDIPEGYSVSREKKERFSLILESASTNQTSMYLCASSWRNSYNEQFFGPGTRLTVL.